This T cell receptor beta chain came from a study of control samples from healthy donors and cancer patients (dated by TCRdb to the early 2020s). Counted from cysteine to phenylalanine, this CDR3 has 13 amino acids. Only the CDR3 portion is preserved as DNA: 39 bases, with reading frame beginning at the first base. V loses 6 bases, J loses 5 bases, and the germline ends lie 11 bases apart. Per the germline V gene, SNHLY is the CDR1 and FYNNEI is the CDR2. As to this clone: Its antigen is not yet known. Within one base of it there is no much larger clone, and no base qualities were kept.

The library was generated by the immunoSEQ multiplex PCR assay. This immuneACCESS table, as held by TCRdb, lists in-frame sequences with V and J called but not all clones. Of the missing ones, under half trace to an unresolved V gene in checked studies; the others have no known cause. The sample table records about 52,000 clones; 90% to 95% of these occur just once. The ten largest account for less than 2.5% of the sample. The chain is encoded by TRBV2 joined to TRBJ2-1, with a weak D call of TRBD2 (5 bases match). The clonotype comes from a man aged 25-40 years in good health. The sequencing input was blood. The nucleotides read TGTGCCAGCAGCCTAACTAGAGACAATGAGCAGTTCTTC. The resulting protein is CASSLTRDNEQFF. With the portions outside the CDR3 filled from the reference TRBV2 and TRBJ2-1 genes, the complete variable region becomes EPEVTQTPSHQVTQMGQEVILRCVPISNHLYFYWYRQILGQKVEFLVSFYNNEISEKSEIFDDQFSVERPDGSNFTLKIRSTKLEDSAMYFCASSLTRDNEQFFGPGTRLTVL.